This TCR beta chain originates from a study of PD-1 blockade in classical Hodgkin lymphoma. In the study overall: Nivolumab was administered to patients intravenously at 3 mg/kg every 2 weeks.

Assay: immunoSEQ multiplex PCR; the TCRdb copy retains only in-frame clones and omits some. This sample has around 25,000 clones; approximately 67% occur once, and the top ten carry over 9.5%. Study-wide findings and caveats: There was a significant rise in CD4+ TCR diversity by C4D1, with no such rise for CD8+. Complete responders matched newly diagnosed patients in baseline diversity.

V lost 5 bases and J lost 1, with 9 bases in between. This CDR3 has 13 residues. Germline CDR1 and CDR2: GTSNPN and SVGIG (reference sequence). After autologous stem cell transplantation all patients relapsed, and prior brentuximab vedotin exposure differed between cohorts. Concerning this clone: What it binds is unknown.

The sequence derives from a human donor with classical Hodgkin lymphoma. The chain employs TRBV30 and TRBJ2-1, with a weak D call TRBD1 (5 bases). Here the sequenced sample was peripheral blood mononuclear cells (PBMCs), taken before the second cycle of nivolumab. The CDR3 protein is CAWSDSSYNEQFF. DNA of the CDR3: TGTGCCTGGTCAGACAGTTCCTACAATGAGCAGTTCTTC.